The 18 T cell receptor beta chains presented below share a single source sample, sequenced in a study of OX40 agonist ivuxolimab in advanced cancers. Repertoires were generated with immunoSEQ multiplex PCR, while TCRdb's copy carries only in-frame clones and drops some. The sample yields about 76,000 clones, about 89% seen once. The starting material was CD4+ or CD8+ T cells sorted from blood, obtained in a trial of the OX40 agonist ivuxolimab. These receptors originate from an adult with an advanced solid tumor such as melanoma, head and neck, liver or kidney cancer.

The J gene is TRBJ1-1, the V gene TRBV15, with D uncertain. This CDR3 region has 12 residues. V was clipped by 3 bases and J by 11 bases, with 13 bases between them. Germline V gives CDR1 LNHNV, CDR2 YYDKDF (reference sequence). This chain's CDR3 is CATSRTGRVAFF. CDR3 nucleotides: TGTGCCACCAGCAGGACCGGAAGGGTTGCTTTCTTT. Complete variable domain (other parts from reference TRBV15 and TRBJ1-1): DAMVIQNPRYQVTQFGKPVTLSCSQTLNHNVMYWYQQKSSQAPKLLFHYYDKDFNNEADTPDNFQSRRPNTSFCFLDIRSPGLGDTAMYLCATSRTGRVAFFGQGTRLTVV.

The rearrangement links TRBV18 to TRBJ2-3, with D perhaps TRBD2 (6 bases). Germline lookup yields CDR1 KGHSH and CDR2 LQKENI. Trimming cost V 2 bases and J 0 bases, with 18 bases left between them. The CDR3 is 18 residues long. Here the CDR3 reads CASSPFGNSGSSTDTQYF. CDR3 DNA: TGTGCCAGCTCACCATTTGGTAATAGCGGATCTAGCACAGATACGCAGTATTTT.

The rearrangement uses TRBV4-1 and TRBJ2-7, with 8 bases lining up with TRBD2. From germline, CDR1 is MGHRA and CDR2 YSYEKL. The CDR3 spans 14 residues. Trimming cost V 3 bases and J 3 bases; bases outside gene matches: 4. CDR3 sequence (DNA): TGCGCCAGCAGCCAGATAGCGGGGAACTACGAGCAGTACTTC. Its protein is CASSQIAGNYEQYF.

The CDR3 protein is CASSGVIFSNTGELFF. The CDR3 bases are TGTGCCAGTAGCGGGGTAATCTTTTCGAACACCGGGGAGCTGTTTTTT. The chain has TRBV19 and TRBJ2-2; possibly TRBD2 for D (5 bases). This CDR3 is 16 amino acids long. Germline V gives CDR1 LNHDA, CDR2 SQIVND (reference sequence). With 6 bases removed from V and 0 bases from J, the gap between germline ends came to 14 bases.

V and J are TRBV6-1 and TRBJ2-7, with 9 bases identical to TRBD2. Germline CDR1 is MNHNS and CDR2 is SASEGT. Trimming took 4 bases from V and 2 from J; bases not matched to a gene: 3. This CDR3 spans 14 amino acids. The CDR3: CASSGREGPYEQYF. The CDR3 nucleotides are TGTGCCAGCAGTGGGCGGGAGGGCCCCTACGAGCAGTACTTC.

This chain uses TRBV19 with TRBJ2-1; the D gene could be TRBD1 or TRBD2 (5 bases each). V lost 1 base, J lost 10 bases, and 11 bases lay in between. The CDR3 is 13 amino acids. CDR1 LNHDA and CDR2 SQIVND come from the germline V gene (reference sequence). As DNA, the CDR3 is TGTGCCAGTAGTATAGCCGAGGGGTGGGAGCAGTTCTTC. As protein: CASSIAEGWEQFF.

A word on this clone: Other DNA sequences within the sample encode an identical CDR3. This chain joins TRBV27 and TRBJ2-7, with D possibly called TRBD1 or TRBD2 (5 bases each). V gave up 3 bases and J gave up 1 base, with 7 bases separating them. The CDR3 extends over 13 amino acids. Germline V gene lookup returns CDR1 MNHEY and CDR2 SMNVEV (reference sequence). The CDR3 bases are TGTGCCAGCAGTTTGAGGGGTTCCTACGAGCAGTACTTC. Protein sequence: CASSLRGSYEQYF.

Only one count was recorded for this clone. The chain couples TRBV10-1 to TRBJ2-2, with TRBD1 matching 10 bases. J was trimmed by 5 bases and V by 6 bases; bases with no gene match: 12. CDR3 size: 17 residues. Germline V gene lookup returns CDR1 WNHNN and CDR2 SYGVQD (reference sequence). CDR3 DNA sequence: TGCGCCAGCAGGGGGATCCGGGACAGGGGATTAACCGGGGAGCTGTTTTTT. It translates to CASRGIRDRGLTGELFF.

This clone has only one observation. The chain employs TRBV9 and TRBJ2-1; 8 nucleotides line up with TRBD2. The V segment lost 1 base and the J segment 5 bases; nucleotides outside the gene matches: 5. Germline V lookup: CDR1 SGDLS, CDR2 YYNGEE. The CDR3 is 15 amino acids. The CDR3 coding sequence is TGTGCCAGCAGCGTATATACTAGCGGAAACAATGAGCAGTTCTTC. It translates to CASSVYTSGNNEQFF.

This sequence joins TRBV19 and TRBJ2-5; a weak D match, TRBD1 (6 bases). The V and J ends lost 3 bases and 2 bases respectively, with 13 bases between them. The germline V gene encodes CDR1 LNHDA and CDR2 SQIVND (reference sequence). The CDR3 is made up of 15 amino acids. The DNA for the CDR3 is TGTGCCAGTAGTATGTCGGGACAAATACAAGAGACCCAGTACTTC. This codes for CASSMSGQIQETQYF. The variable domain in full, with the rest retrieved from reference TRBV19 and TRBJ2-5, is DGGITQSPKYLFRKEGQNVTLSCEQNLNHDAMYWYRQDPGQGLRLIYYSQIVNDFQKGDIAEGYSVSREKKESFPLTVTSAQKNPTAFYLCASSMSGQIQETQYFGPGTRLLVL.

This chain uses TRBV5-4 with TRBJ2-7, with 8 bases identical to TRBD2. Germline V gene data show CDR1 as SGHNT and CDR2 as YYREEE (reference sequence). V trimming: 2 bases; J trimming: 3 bases; junction bases outside the gene matches: 7. The CDR3 totals 15 residues. CDR3 protein: CASSLARGAVYEQYF. CDR3 nucleotide sequence: TGTGCCAGCAGCTTAGCGCGGGGGGCGGTCTACGAGCAGTACTTC.

This chain connects TRBV11-2 to TRBJ2-2; TRBD2 matches at 8 bases. CDR1 and CDR2 from the germline V gene are SGHAT and FQNNGV. This CDR3 spans 14 amino acids. V lost 8 bases and J lost 8; bases outside the gene matches: 10. The CDR3 loop reads CASAASGGTGELFF. CDR3 nucleotide sequence: TGTGCCAGCGCGGCGTCGGGAGGGACAGGGGAGCTGTTTTTT.

J is TRBJ2-3 and V is TRBV5-4; 13 nucleotides align to TRBD2. This CDR3 spans 15 amino acids. J lost 3 bases, V lost 4 bases, and 2 bases had no gene match. Looked up from germline, CDR1 is SGHNT and CDR2 is YYREEE (reference sequence). As DNA, the CDR3 is TGTGCCAGCAGCCAGACTAGCGGGAGGACAGATACGCAGTATTTT. This codes for CASSQTSGRTDTQYF.

CDR3 protein: CASSNLGDQPQHF. For the CDR3, the DNA is TGTGCCAGTAGTAACTTAGGGGATCAGCCCCAGCATTTT. The V and J genes are TRBV19 and TRBJ1-5; D might be TRBD1 (5 bases). CDR1 is LNHDA, CDR2 SQIVND, per germline (reference sequence). The CDR3 runs to 13 residues. Trimming shortened V by 4 bases and J by 5 bases, and 9 bases separated the two germline ends.

V usage is TRBV2 and J usage is TRBJ1-2; D ambiguous. The CDR3 runs 11 residues. V was pared by 4 bases and J by 6 bases, with 6 bases between. CDR1 is SNHLY, CDR2 FYNNEI, per germline. CDR3 in DNA: TGTGCCAGCAGTGTTTCAGATGGCTACACCTTC. Protein: CASSVSDGYTF.

The CDR3: CASSRLTSATGELFF. As DNA, the CDR3 is TGTGCCAGCAGCCGCCTCACTAGTGCCACCGGGGAGCTGTTTTTT. The chain has TRBV7-3 and TRBJ2-2; D possibly corresponds to TRBD2 (5 bases). Germline V CDR1 and CDR2: SGHTA, FQGTGA. This CDR3 region has 15 residues. The V end lost 5 bases, the J end lost 4 bases, and 14 bases lay between the germline ends.

The chain combines TRBV11-2 with TRBJ2-2; 8 bases are shared with TRBD2. The CDR3 sequence is 15 residues long. J was trimmed by 1 base and V by 5 bases; bases with no gene match: 3. Germline lookup yields CDR1 SGHAT and CDR2 FQNNGV. This CDR3 reads CASSASGGNTGELFF. The CDR3, as DNA: TGTGCCAGCAGCGCCAGCGGGGGGAACACCGGGGAGCTGTTTTTT.

The chain combines TRBV28 with TRBJ2-7, with TRBD1 matching 9 bases. The J segment lost 6 bases and the V segment lost 10 bases, leaving 13 bases of the junction unmatched. This CDR3 is 14 amino acids long. CDR1 is MDHEN and CDR2 is SYDVKM in the germline V gene. Here the CDR3 reads CATKFRDREPEQYF. Written as DNA, the CDR3 is TGTGCCACCAAATTCCGGGACAGGGAACCCGAGCAGTACTTC.